This T cell receptor (beta chain) is from a study of cytomegalovirus exposure and HLA in healthy donors. Study-wide background: The 90 to 150 validation repertoires, a later analysis reported, used the same platform as the approximately 730 repertoires from the first cohort. Notes on the study in general: Most TCR sequences were rare, but some public TCRs occurred in many donors. The investigators catalogued 150 to 200 TCR beta chains as cytomegalovirus-associated.

Assay used: immunoSEQ multiplex PCR; TCRdb lists only in-frame clones, some missing. The table includes about 74,000 clones, 94% detected once. Details on this clone: Its matching antigen is unknown.

J was trimmed by 5 bases and V by 4 bases; bases with no gene match: 7. This CDR3 spans 14 amino acids. Germline V CDR1 and CDR2: SGHRS, YFSETQ. The donors formed part of the approximately 130-subject validation cohort, distinct from the roughly 620-subject first cohort. V and J are TRBV5-1 and TRBJ2-5, with 8 bases lining up with TRBD2. The specimen sequenced was PBMCs. This TCR was sampled from a young man in good health and CMV-seropositive. The CDR3: CASSPRRGGETQYF. DNA for the CDR3: TGCGCCAGCAGCCCCCGCCGGGGGGGTGAGACCCAGTACTTC.